The rows below give T cell receptor beta chains drawn from one sample of a study of Tregs in tolerant kidney transplant recipients. Profiled with immunoSEQ multiplex PCR; TCRdb holds only in-frame clones, not every one. The sample yields about 64,000 clones, 80% to 90% seen once. Specimen: CD4+ T cells from blood (PBMCs), collected 6 months after the transplant. The receptors were gathered from a human patient who received a combined kidney and bone marrow transplant. Some T cells may be transferred from the graft donor. Each CDR3 is given with its conserved first and last residue. A D gene is named only where the DNA matches it firmly. Clone size, where shown, is once, few, many, or a class for clones that have expanded.

D gene	clone size	V gene	J gene	CDR3 protein	CDR3 DNA
TRBD1	NA	TRBV5-8	TRBJ1-6	CASSPLDRGRGYNPPLHF	TGTGCCAGCAGCCCGCTCGACAGGGGCCGGGGATATAATCCACCCCTCCACTTT
TRBD1	few	TRBV6-4	TRBJ1-1	CASTGQVPTEAFF	TGTGCCAGCACCGGACAGGTCCCCACTGAAGCTTTCTTT
TRBD2	NA	TRBV7-2	TRBJ2-7	CASSPSAGGTSEQYF	TGTGCCAGCAGCCCCTCAGCGGGGGGGACGAGCGAGCAGTACTTC
TRBD2	NA	TRBV11-3	TRBJ2-5	CASSKGTSLTGEQYF	TGTGCCAGCAGCAAAGGGACTAGCCTTACGGGGGAGCAGTACTTC
TRBD2	NA	TRBV27	TRBJ2-5	CASSFSPHSSGGFQETQYF	TGTGCCAGCAGTTTCAGCCCTCATTCTAGCGGGGGGTTCCAAGAGACCCAGTACTTC
NA	NA	TRBV5-1	TRBJ1-1	CASSLGSRGSNTEAFF	TGCGCCAGCAGCTTGGGGTCTAGGGGCTCGAACACTGAAGCTTTCTTT
TRBD1	NA	TRBV23-1	TRBJ2-7	CASSQICRTGNYEQYF	TGCGCCAGCAGTCAAATATGCAGGACAGGGAATTACGAGCAGTACTTC
TRBD1	NA	TRBV5-1	TRBJ2-3	CASSLGTGGITQYF	TGCGCCAGCAGCCTGGGGACAGGGGGTATTACGCAGTATTTT
TRBD1	NA	TRBV5-1	TRBJ2-7	CASSSNPRTGDNEQYF	TGCGCCAGCAGCTCGAATCCACGGACAGGGGACAACGAGCAGTACTTC
NA	NA	TRBV19	TRBJ2-3	CASSSPGDTQYF	TGTGCCAGTAGTAGCCCGGGTGATACGCAGTATTTT
NA	NA	TRBV7-9	TRBJ2-7	CASSLAGARSEQYF	TGTGCCAGCAGCTTAGCGGGGGCGAGGAGCGAGCAGTACTTC
NA	NA	TRBV2	TRBJ1-6	CASSRQTNSPLHF	TGTGCCAGCAGCAGACAGACGAATTCACCCCTCCACTTT
NA	once	TRBV30	TRBJ2-3	CAWSVGGDTQYF	TGTGCCTGGAGTGTCGGGGGAGATACGCAGTATTTT
TRBD2	NA	TRBV7-3	TRBJ2-1	CASSSGTSEPNEQFF	TGTGCCAGCAGCTCCGGGACTAGCGAACCCAATGAGCAGTTCTTC
TRBD1	NA	TRBV5-1	TRBJ1-2	CASSPPDRAPYGYTF	TGCGCCAGCAGCCCCCCGGACAGGGCTCCCTATGGCTACACCTTC
TRBD2	NA	TRBV10-3	TRBJ2-7	CAISAGGRHGYEQYF	TGTGCCATCAGTGCGGGAGGGAGACACGGCTACGAGCAGTACTTC
TRBD2	NA	TRBV15	TRBJ2-1	CATSPRMGGGVEQFF	TGTGCCACCAGCCCTCGTATGGGCGGGGGGGTTGAGCAGTTCTTC
NA	NA	TRBV2	TRBJ2-3	CASTLQRDTQYF	TGTGCCAGCACGTTGCAACGGGATACGCAGTATTTT
NA	NA	TRBV6-5	TRBJ1-1	CASSYDRTDLYTEAFF	TGTGCCAGCAGTTACGACAGGACAGACCTCTACACTGAAGCTTTCTTT
TRBD2	NA	TRBV7-2	TRBJ2-3	CASSSRPSGGYTDTQYF	TGTGCCAGCAGCTCCCGGCCCAGCGGGGGATACACAGATACGCAGTATTTT
NA	few	TRBV6-5	TRBJ1-2	CASSYGRGNYGYTF	TGTGCCAGCAGTTACGGCAGGGGAAACTATGGCTACACCTTC
NA	few	TRBV10-3	TRBJ1-2	CALSNRDFHGYTF	TGTGCCCTTTCGAACCGGGACTTTCATGGCTACACCTTC
TRBD2	NA	TRBV5-4	TRBJ2-1	CASSLAGTSGSLEFF	TGTGCCAGCAGCTTAGCTGGGACTAGCGGGAGCTTGGAGTTCTTC
TRBD1	few	TRBV11-2	TRBJ1-1	CASSQSGQGRMNTEAFF	TGTGCCAGCAGCCAATCGGGACAGGGAAGAATGAACACTGAAGCTTTCTTT
TRBD1	few	TRBV10-3	TRBJ1-5	CAISDKTGNGQPQHF	TGTGCCATCAGTGACAAGACAGGGAATGGACAGCCCCAGCATTTT
TRBD2	NA	TRBV11-3	TRBJ2-1	CASRREGLYEQFF	TGTGCCAGCCGGCGGGAGGGCCTTTATGAGCAGTTCTTC
TRBD1	NA	TRBV30	TRBJ1-1	CAWDRVSTEAFF	TGTGCCTGGGACAGGGTGAGCACTGAAGCTTTCTTT
NA	NA	TRBV13	TRBJ1-2	CASRLMGSYGYTF	TGTGCCAGCAGACTTATGGGCTCCTATGGCTACACCTTC
TRBD2	NA	TRBV5-1	TRBJ2-5	CASSLAGLAGGPETQYF	TGCGCCAGCAGCTTGGCCGGACTAGCGGGAGGGCCGGAGACCCAGTACTTC
TRBD1	once	TRBV11-1	TRBJ2-2	CASSRQGGNTGELFF	TGTGCCAGCAGCAGACAGGGTGGGAACACCGGGGAGCTGTTTTTT
NA	few	TRBV12-2	TRBJ1-3	CASRLANGNTIYF	TGTGCAAGTCGCTTGGCAAACGGAAACACCATATATTTT
NA	NA	TRBV2	TRBJ2-7	CASSRVPLNEQYF	TGTGCCAGCAGTCGGGTTCCCCTGAACGAGCAGTACTTC
TRBD2	NA	TRBV18	TRBJ2-1	CASSPSGSPNEQFF	TGTGCCAGCTCACCCAGCGGGAGTCCTAATGAGCAGTTCTTC
TRBD1	NA	TRBV5-1	TRBJ1-1	CASSQGAITEAFF	TGCGCCAGCAGCCAGGGGGCGATAACTGAAGCTTTCTTT
TRBD2	NA	TRBV7-2	TRBJ2-7	CASSLAQLASSYEQYF	TGTGCCAGCAGCTTAGCGCAACTAGCGTCATCCTACGAGCAGTACTTC
NA	NA	TRBV5-8	TRBJ2-7	CASSPGTFYEQYF	TGTGCCAGCAGCCCCGGGACATTCTACGAGCAGTACTTC
NA	NA	TRBV27	TRBJ1-4	CASSFQGGGKLFF	TGTGCCAGCAGTTTTCAGGGAGGTGGAAAACTGTTTTTT
NA	NA	TRBV7-9	TRBJ1-3	CASSLQGSGNTIYF	TGTGCCAGCAGCTTACAGGGGAGTGGAAACACCATATATTTT
TRBD1	once	TRBV18	TRBJ2-5	CASSPGTGRQETQYF	TGTGCCAGCTCACCTGGGACAGGGAGGCAAGAGACCCAGTACTTC
NA	NA	TRBV20-1	TRBJ2-5	CSAPGVKTQYF	TGCAGTGCTCCAGGGGTGAAGACCCAGTACTTC
TRBD1	NA	TRBV10-3	TRBJ2-4	CAISRDREAKNIQYF	TGTGCCATCAGCCGGGACAGGGAAGCCAAAAACATTCAGTACTTC
TRBD1	once	TRBV18	TRBJ2-7	CASSPRQGVYEQYF	TGTGCCAGCTCGCCCAGACAGGGAGTCTACGAGCAGTACTTC
TRBD2	NA	TRBV30	TRBJ2-5	CAWSLLAGIQETQYF	TGTGCCTGGAGTCTCCTAGCGGGGATCCAAGAGACCCAGTACTTC
NA	NA	TRBV28	TRBJ1-2	CASSVGTLYGYTF	TGTGCCAGCAGCGTAGGGACACTGTATGGCTACACCTTC
TRBD1	few	TRBV6-5	TRBJ1-4	CASSSPGQPNEKLFF	TGTGCCAGCAGTTCCCCGGGACAGCCTAATGAAAAACTGTTTTTT
TRBD1	NA	TRBV5-5	TRBJ2-3	CASRWDRYASTDTQYF	TGTGCCAGCAGATGGGACAGATACGCTAGCACAGATACGCAGTATTTT
NA	once	TRBV4-3	TRBJ2-3	CASSPTSLSRSTDTQYF	TGCGCCAGCAGCCCCACCTCGCTCTCGAGGAGCACAGATACGCAGTATTTT
TRBD1	NA	TRBV11-2	TRBJ2-7	CASIRDRGVYEQYF	TGTGCCAGCATAAGGGACAGGGGGGTTTACGAGCAGTACTTC